The sequence of this T cell receptor (beta chain) was determined in a study of shared clonotypes between healthy human individuals (dated by TCRdb to the early 2020s). In terms of the full investigation: A few men and a couple of women, aged 18 to 49 years, made up the cohort. Per donor, leukapheresis produced somewhere between about 0.8 and 9 billion PBMCs. To estimate repertoire size and how much clonotype sharing occurs between individuals, the study deeply sequenced the blood TCR repertoires of about five healthy adults. To increase sequencing depth and limit assay-specific biases, different laboratories used diverse techniques to prepare libraries and sequence TCR repertoires. For each donor, CD4 naive and CD4 memory were each run on three plates, CD8 naive on two plates, and CD8 memory on one plate. The research as a whole found: The genetic and exposure-history diversity represented was limited by the small number of donors. Compared with non-shared clonotypes, the clonotypes found in all four sorted-subset donors had higher generation probabilities. About 5% of naive CD4, 3.5% of naive CD8, 2.3% of memory CD4, and approximately 0.39% of memory CD8 clonotypes were shared across several donors. Naive subsets generally had larger estimated clonotype richness than memory subsets. Even with the large sequencing depth, rarefaction of the sorted-subset datasets indicated that sequencing was incomplete. Pairwise subsampling led to the expectation that sequencing depth would affect the degree of clonotype sharing among donors. Sampling was restricted to blood, and TCR repertoires in tissues likely differ from the TCR repertoires found in blood.

Using the deep immunoSEQ assay, TCR CDR3 regions were amplified from genomic DNA by multiplex PCR. Genomic DNA extracted from each cell subset was distributed evenly over all wells of several immunoSEQ 96-well plates, and each plate served as one replicate. For sorted subsets, each replicate PCR was loaded with 150 to 250 ng genomic DNA, equivalent to 30,000 to 35,000 T cell genomes. The purified libraries were quantified using a Qubit 3.0 fluorometer, sized with a Bioanalyzer 2100, and then quantified again using the KAPA Library Quantification kit. Every immunoSEQ 96-well plate was sequenced on a separate single-read 150-cycle Illumina NextSeq 550 flow cell. The study's processing was this. Because the immunoSEQ output included only junctional sequences and no quality scores, the filtering could not be the same as the filtering used for full-length reads. Sequences were annotated with PyIR, a Python wrapper for IgBLAST v1.9, and V/J genes and CDR3 were assigned using IMGT germline references. Reads were removed for weak V/J assignments (E-value above 1e-6), missing CDR3, stop codons, out-of-frame junctions, or ambiguous translated residues. V3J clonotypes were defined as sequences sharing the same inferred V gene, J gene, and CDR3 amino acid sequence. To compute the percentage overlap between repertoires, the number of shared unique clonotypes was divided by the size of the smaller repertoire. Richness of each repertoire was evaluated using RTK rarefaction, the Chao1 estimator, and Recon v2.1 estimates of unobserved clonotypes. For all TCRbeta clonotypes obtained by the gDNA method from four donors, generation probabilities were computed with OLGA. This immuneACCESS table, as held by TCRdb, lists in-frame sequences with V and J called but not all clones. Of the missing ones, under half trace to an unresolved V gene in checked studies; the others have no known cause. V, J and clone size reflect that table, while D and trimming were determined from the DNA. The table for this sample lists over 2,000,000 clones; around 95% of them were counted only once. 1.5% to 2% of the sample comes from the top ten.

With regard to this clone: It lacks a known antigen. Per-nucleotide qualities are absent, and no much larger clonotype sits a single base away.

The germline V gene yields SGHTA for CDR1 and FQGNSA for CDR2. Spanning cysteine to phenylalanine, the CDR3 consists of 17 amino acids. Kept here is only the CDR3 DNA, which spans 51 bases and is read in frame from base 1. V sheds 4 bases and J sheds 1 base, leaving 20 bases between their ends. CD8 naive samples were obtained by positive selection for CCR7 among CD45RO-negative cells, yielding a CD45RA+CCR7+ population from which TemRA cells were excluded. Donors were healthy HIV-negative adults with no recently reported acute infections or vaccinations. Every donor was a Caucasian adult living in Nashville, Tennessee, USA. Blood was collected by leukapheresis, and PBMCs were isolated by Ficoll-Histopaque density gradient centrifugation and then cryopreserved in liquid nitrogen vapor phase. Analytical flow cytometry was used to check the purity and quantity of every magnetically sorted T cell population. From each sorted fraction, genomic DNA was isolated and quantified by UV absorbance on a Nanodrop 2000c.

Specimen: naive CD8+ T cells from PBMCs. The cell subset or site label corresponds to: CD45RA+CCR7+. Recombination joined TRBV7-2 with TRBJ2-7; the D gene could be TRBD1 or TRBD2, each one agreeing over 5 bases. This clonotype originated in a man aged 18 to 30 in good health. Some clones in this sample may be carry-over from other donors' samples. The DNA sequence is given as TGTGCCAGCAGCTCCCCCCCTGATGGGGGATCGTCCTACGAGCAGTACTTC. The translation is CASSSPPDGGSSYEQYF.